This T cell receptor beta chain was sequenced for a study of cytomegalovirus exposure and HLA in healthy donors. Study findings and constraints: In an earlier analysis, about 87% or about 30%: the productive usage of most TCR beta V segments. Reports indicated that the classifier achieved high specificity and sensitivity in diagnosing cytomegalovirus status.

60 Vbeta and 13 Jbeta primers were used in PCR. The data were produced by immunoSEQ multiplex PCR, yet TCRdb's version contains in-frame clones alone and is incomplete. Of some 77,000 clones in the sample, 60% to 80% are singletons; the top ten hold 5.5% to 8.5%. This clone was counted only a few times. Its specificity is not known. This receptor was obtained from a woman aged 40 to 50 in good health and CMV-seronegative. The sequenced material came from PBMCs.

Here the CDR3 reads CASSAGLAGYNEQFF. CDR3 DNA sequence: TGCGCCAGCAGCGCCGGACTAGCGGGCTACAATGAGCAGTTCTTC. The chain employs TRBV4-1 and TRBJ2-1; 11 positions match TRBD2. V trimming: 5 bases; J trimming: 3 bases; junction bases outside the gene matches: 3. This CDR3 region has 15 residues. Germline V gene sequence: CDR1 MGHRA, CDR2 YSYEKL.